Each of the 8 T cell receptor beta chains below was sequenced from the same sample in a study of CD8 T cells in ankylosing spondylitis. Notes on the study in general: It appeared that ankylosing spondylitis blood was characterized by a TCR beta motif of several highly homologous variants.

TCRdb itself ran the 5' RACE reads through MiXCR, one entry per CDR3 protein. The sample consists of fewer than 550,000 distinct CDR3 sequences, under 5.5% of them appearing once. No antigen is known for these receptors. Sequenced sample: blood, either unsorted or a sorted T cell fraction (not recorded which). The receptor source for this set is a male donor with ankylosing spondylitis.

This clonotype was found many times. The chain has TRBV6-2 or TRBV6-3 and TRBJ2-7; 9 bases are a match to TRBD1. The ends lost 8 bases at V and 3 bases at J; junction bases unmatched: 11. The germline CDR1 and CDR2 sequences are MNHEY and SVGEGT. This CDR3 spans 15 amino acids. CDR3 in amino acids: CASHPGRDRVYEQYF. CDR3 coding DNA: TGTGCCAGCCATCCCGGCCGGGACAGGGTCTACGAGCAGTACTTC.

This clonotype has ten or more counts. Here the CDR3 reads CASSYDGFSYEQYF. The CDR3 DNA follows: TGTGCCAGCAGCTACGACGGCTTTTCCTACGAGCAGTACTTC. This sequence joins TRBV7-9 and TRBJ2-7; D gene uncertain. CDR3 length equals 14 residues. Trimming stripped 4 bases from V and 1 base from J, with 11 bases between. Looked up from germline, CDR1 is SEHNR and CDR2 is FQNEAQ (reference sequence).

The table lists this clonotype with many counts. The chain uses TRBV6-2 or TRBV6-3 and TRBJ2-3; possibly TRBD1 for D (5 bases). Per germline, CDR1 MNHEY and CDR2 SVGEGT. The CDR3 consists of 12 residues. V lost 0 bases and J lost 10, with 8 bases in between. CDR3: CASSYSTVAQYF. The CDR3 DNA is TGTGCCAGCAGTTACTCGACAGTGGCGCAGTATTTT.

V is TRBV7-9 and J is TRBJ2-7; 8 nucleotides agree with TRBD1. Germline V gives CDR1 SEHNR, CDR2 FQNEAQ (reference sequence). This CDR3 spans 14 amino acids. V trimming: 1 base; J trimming: 8 bases; junction bases outside the gene matches: 7. CDR3 sequence: CASSLGQGYFKQYF. The CDR3 DNA sequence: TGTGCCAGCAGCTTAGGACAGGGGTATTTCAAGCAGTACTTC.

This clonotype came up many times. The CDR3 loop reads CSASTRGADTQYF. DNA of the CDR3: TGCAGTGCTAGCACCCGTGGAGCGGATACGCAGTATTTT. This rearrangement joins TRBV20-1 to TRBJ2-3; no firm D call. The CDR3 consists of 13 residues. Trimming stripped 3 bases from V and 6 bases from J, with 13 bases between. CDR1 is DFQATT, CDR2 SNEGSKA, per germline (reference sequence).

In its sample, this clonotype was seen many times. V gene TRBV28 combines with J gene TRBJ1-1, with TRBD1 matching over 7 bases. Germline loops: CDR1 MDHEN, CDR2 SYDVKM. J lost 6 bases, V lost 6 bases, and 10 bases had no gene match. The CDR3 is made up of 14 amino acids. As DNA, the CDR3 is TGTGCCAGCAGCCCCAACAGGGGAGGAGCTGAAGCTTTCTTT. This translates into CASSPNRGGAEAFF.

This clonotype has ten or more counts. This CDR3 is CSASGGGTDTQYF. The CDR3 bases are TGCAGTGCCTCGGGGGGCGGCACAGATACGCAGTATTTT. The rearrangement links TRBV20-1 to TRBJ2-3; maybe TRBD2 (7 bases). Trimming removed 6 bases at V and 1 base at J, with 11 bases between. The CDR3 sequence is 13 residues long. Germline assignment: CDR1 DFQATT and CDR2 SNEGSKA (reference sequence).

This clonotype was seen only a few times. J is TRBJ2-7 and V is TRBV5-6; tentative D call: TRBD1 (6 bases). V gave up 3 bases and J gave up 5 bases, with 21 bases separating them. The CDR3 is 16 residues long. Per germline, CDR1 SGHDT and CDR2 YYEEEE. The CDR3 sequence: CASSSSPITGLNEQYF. The CDR3 DNA is TGTGCCAGCAGCTCTTCACCTATTACAGGGTTGAACGAGCAGTACTTC.